Presented here are 20 T cell receptor beta chains from one specimen sequenced in a study of cytomegalovirus exposure and HLA in healthy donors. Researchers ran the PCR with 60 Vbeta and 13 Jbeta primers. TCRdb's copy holds only in-frame clones and misses some; the assay was immunoSEQ multiplex PCR. The top ten hold 1.5% of the sample, which has about 130,000 clones, about 78% seen once. Sequenced input: PBMCs. These receptor sequences come from a female donor in good health and CMV-seronegative.

This chain links TRBV28 with TRBJ2-1; 11 positions agree with TRBD2. V was pared by 4 bases and J by 4 bases, with 3 bases of the junction left unmatched. The CDR3 runs to 15 residues. Germline V gives CDR1 MDHEN, CDR2 SYDVKM. Written as DNA, the CDR3 is TGTGCCAGCAGTTCAACTAGCGGGAGATACAATGAGCAGTTCTTC. As protein: CASSSTSGRYNEQFF.

The chain joins TRBV28 to TRBJ2-1; 9 bases fit TRBD1. CDR3 length: 15 residues. Trimming removed 6 bases from V and 8 bases from J; junction bases left unmatched: 11. CDR1 is MDHEN, CDR2 SYDVKM, per germline. In DNA, the CDR3 is TGTGCCAGCAGAACAGGGGGACAGGGAGGAGATGAGCAGTTCTTC. It is translated as CASRTGGQGGDEQFF.

The chain couples TRBV12-5 to TRBJ2-7; TRBD2 matches 7 bases. Trimming took 0 bases from V and 3 from J; bases not matched to a gene: 8. Germline-derived CDR1 and CDR2 are LGHNT and FRNRAP. The CDR3 contains 16 residues. CDR3 in DNA: TGTGCTAGTGGTTTGGTACTTCGGGGGGTCATCTACGAGCAGTACTTC. Residues: CASGLVLRGVIYEQYF.

The rearrangement uses TRBV10-3 and TRBJ1-5; 8 bases are shared with TRBD1. CDR1 and CDR2 (germline): ENHRY, SYGVKD. With 8 bases clipped from V and 0 bases from J, the junction kept 3 bases outside the gene matches. The length of the CDR3 is 14 residues. Here the CDR3 DNA reads TGTGCCATCGGGACAGGCAATAGCAATCAGCCCCAGCATTTT. Translating it yields CAIGTGNSNQPQHF.

The chain is built from TRBV6-4 and TRBJ2-3; 9 bases map to TRBD2. This CDR3 spans 16 amino acids. V lost 4 bases, J lost 3 bases, and 8 bases stayed unmatched. The germline V gene has CDR1 MRHNA and CDR2 SNTAGT. DNA for the CDR3: TGTGCCAGCAGTGGAGTAGCGGGAGAGGGGACAGATACGCAGTATTTT. Its translation: CASSGVAGEGTDTQYF.

A note on this clone: One junction end does not reproduce the germline sequence, and a read error may be involved. The chain combines TRBV6-5 with TRBJ1-2; D not certain. Germline loops: CDR1 MNHEY, CDR2 SVGAGI. CDR3 size: 14 residues. The CDR3 is CASSYKPGGTGNLF. In DNA form, the CDR3 reads TGTGCCAGCAGTTACAAGCCCGGCGGAACCGGGAACCTCTTC.

The chain recombines TRBV4-1 with TRBJ1-5; 9 positions agree with TRBD1. V was pared by 0 bases and J by 5 bases, with 5 bases of the junction left unmatched. Germline lookup yields CDR1 MGHRA and CDR2 YSYEKL. CDR3 size: 16 residues. The CDR3 DNA sequence: TGCGCCAGCAGCCAAGATAGGGGGACAGGGCATCAGCCCCAGCATTTT. Translated: CASSQDRGTGHQPQHF.

The chain employs TRBV28 and TRBJ2-1; no firm D call. This CDR3 contains 12 residues. CDR1 and CDR2 (germline): MDHEN, SYDVKM. V was shortened by 1 base and J by 9 bases, with 7 bases between the two germline ends. Here the CDR3 DNA reads TGTGCCAGCAGTTTATTAGAACTTGAGCAGTTCTTC. It encodes CASSLLELEQFF.

This chain links TRBV5-1 with TRBJ1-3; D not certain. V was cut by 4 bases and J by 0 bases, with 14 bases left in between. The CDR3 has 16 amino acids. CDR1 and CDR2 (germline): SGHRS, YFSETQ. The CDR3 DNA reads as TGCGCCAGCAGCCCAAACACCCTCGCCTCTGGAAACACCATATATTTT. This codes for CASSPNTLASGNTIYF. Supplemented by reference TRBV5-1 and TRBJ1-3, the full variable domain reads KAGVTQTPRYLIKTRGQQVTLSCSPISGHRSVSWYQQTPGQGLQFLFEYFSETQRNKGNFPGRFSGRQFSNSRSEMNVSTLELGDSALYLCASSPNTLASGNTIYFGEGSWLTVV.

The genes are TRBV6-1 and TRBJ1-6; D gene uncertain. Between the trimmed V and J ends, which lost 2 bases and 8 bases, there was a span of 10 bases. This CDR3 contains 14 residues. From germline, CDR1 is MNHNS and CDR2 SASEGT. This CDR3 reads CASSEQRFHSPLHF. CDR3 coding DNA: TGTGCCAGCAGTGAACAGCGCTTTCATTCACCCCTCCACTTT.

This chain joins TRBV7-6 and TRBJ2-7, with D maybe TRBD2 (6 bases). Germline V gene lookup returns CDR1 SGHVS and CDR2 FNYEAQ. V was pared by 5 bases and J by 9 bases, with 14 bases between. This CDR3 region has 12 residues. This chain's CDR3 is CASSAGGSAQYF. The CDR3 DNA follows: TGTGCCAGCAGCGCCGGGGGTTCTGCGCAGTACTTC.

This clone has only one observation. The chain carries TRBV9 and TRBJ2-3; D not resolved. V was trimmed by 3 bases and J by 4 bases, leaving 6 bases between them. CDR1 SGDLS and CDR2 YYNGEE come from the germline V gene. This CDR3 is built from 12 residues. This CDR3 is CASSAVADTQYF. In DNA, the CDR3 is TGTGCCAGCAGCGCGGTCGCAGATACGCAGTATTTT.

The V and J genes are TRBV6-5 and TRBJ2-7; a possible D gene is TRBD1 (7 bases). This CDR3 comprises 14 residues. CDR1 MNHEY and CDR2 SVGAGI come from the germline V gene. Trimming took off 2 bases at V and 4 bases at J, with 12 bases between the two ends. DNA for the CDR3: TGTGCCAGCAGTTACCGGCAGGGGGGTTACGAGCAGTACTTC. Translation: CASSYRQGGYEQYF.

The V gene is TRBV29-1, the J gene TRBJ2-5; 12 bases fit TRBD1. V shed 4 bases, J shed 4 bases, and the junction held 4 bases outside the gene matches. CDR3 size: 14 residues. Germline values: CDR1 SQVTM, CDR2 ANQGSEA. The DNA of the CDR3 is TGCAGCGTTGGCTGGGACAGGGGGCGAGAGACCCAGTACTTC. Translation gives CSVGWDRGRETQYF.

The gene calls are TRBV27 and TRBJ1-1; 7 bases align to TRBD1. Trimming removed 4 bases from V and 0 bases from J; junction bases left unmatched: 8. This CDR3 has 16 amino acids. The germline V gene encodes CDR1 MNHEY and CDR2 SMNVEV (reference sequence). The CDR3 DNA is TGTGCCAGCAGTTCTACTACAGGGGTCATGAACACTGAAGCTTTCTTT. Protein sequence: CASSSTTGVMNTEAFF.

The sample holds a few counts of this clone. The chain uses TRBV4-1 and TRBJ2-7, with 9 nucleotides matching TRBD1. This CDR3 comprises 15 residues. V shed 0 bases and J 5 bases; nucleotides not matched to a gene: 5. Germline V gene lookup returns CDR1 MGHRA and CDR2 YSYEKL. In DNA, the CDR3 is TGCGCCAGCAGCCAAGAAGGGGGGACAGGGAACGAGCAGTACTTC. Translation gives CASSQEGGTGNEQYF.

This chain links TRBV7-9 with TRBJ1-2; D remains unclear. Germline V gene data show CDR1 as SEHNR and CDR2 as FQNEAQ (reference sequence). Trimming shortened V by 5 bases and J by 4 bases, and 11 bases separated the two germline ends. CDR3 length: 13 residues. The CDR3 DNA follows: TGTGCCAGCAGCCCACACCCCAGCTATGGCTACACCTTC. Amino acids: CASSPHPSYGYTF.

The chain uses TRBV28 and TRBJ2-7; 8 bases are shared with TRBD1. Germline V gives CDR1 MDHEN, CDR2 SYDVKM. The length of the CDR3 is 16 residues. V shed 3 bases, J shed 2 bases, and the junction held 9 bases outside the gene matches. CDR3 nucleotides: TGTGCCAGCAGTTTCGACCGGACAGGGCGAACCTACGAGCAGTACTTC. Its translation is CASSFDRTGRTYEQYF.

The J gene is TRBJ2-6, the V gene TRBV7-2; 9 bases agree with TRBD1. The V gene end was trimmed by 1 base and the J gene end by 3 bases; junction bases not matched to a gene: 4. Germline CDR1 SGHTA, CDR2 FQGNSA. CDR3 size: 17 residues. The CDR3 is CASSLEQGASGANVLTF. DNA for the CDR3: TGTGCCAGCAGCTTAGAACAGGGGGCGAGTGGGGCCAACGTCCTGACTTTC.

The table lists this clone with a few counts. The rearrangement links TRBV10-2 to TRBJ2-1; 7 bases fit TRBD1. Germline V gives CDR1 WSHSY, CDR2 SAAADI. The CDR3 consists of 12 residues. Germline trimming cut 5 bases from V and 7 bases from J; bases unmatched to any gene: 2. CDR3 sequence reads: CASSWGQNEQFF. The CDR3 DNA sequence: TGCGCCAGCAGTTGGGGACAGAATGAGCAGTTCTTC.